Given below is one T cell receptor (beta chain) in context. The target antigen is unknown. This specimen belongs to a study of T cell repertoires in cytomegalovirus infection. Overall study context: Researchers turned to recently identified HLA-C-restricted CMV epitopes as well as well-studied HLA-B-restricted ones. Shared public TCR beta signatures pointed to both CMV infection and a matching HLA type.

Germline V gene lookup returns CDR1 SGDLS and CDR2 YYNGEE. There are 13 residues in the CDR3. V lost 0 bases, J lost 8 bases, and 1 base stayed unmatched. Study outcomes and limitations: Ex vivo, HLA-C-restricted CMV-specific TCR beta clonotypes prevailed over the rest of the response.

TCRdb reanalysed the reads using MiXCR and keeps one entry per CDR3 protein. The sample includes roughly 860,000 distinct CDR3 sequences, approximately 29% of them seen just once. The chain recombines TRBV9 with TRBJ2-1, with TRBD1 identical over 8 bases. This TCR was recovered from a human donor in good health (CMV status not recorded). Some clones in this sample may be carry-over from other donors' samples. This material consisted of cultured CD8+ T cells from PBMCs, taken from culture after CMV antigen stimulation. The CDR3 DNA reads TGTGCCAGCAGCGTAGGCAGGGGGCATGAGCAGTTCTTC. It specifies CASSVGRGHEQFF.